Below are 9 T cell receptor beta chains sequenced from a single sample in a study of a mutant IDH1 vaccine in newly diagnosed glioma. Time point indicated: week 11, during vaccination. The content of each vaccine dose was 300 ug of mutant IDH1 20-mer peptide, and topical imiquimod accompanied it. No antigen has been identified for these receptors. Data came from immunoSEQ multiplex PCR; TCRdb stores just in-frame clones and leaves some out. Of about 130,000 clones detected, about 80% appear once; the ten largest clones hold 5.5%. This specimen was PBMCs, taken from a glioma patient whose treatment included an IDH1 peptide vaccine. These receptors were collected from a man in his forties with glioma.

The chain employs TRBV13 and TRBJ1-3, with TRBD1 as a possible D gene (6 bases). The CDR3 has 18 residues. Per germline, CDR1 PRHDT and CDR2 FYEKMQ (reference sequence). Between the trimmed V and J ends, which lost 5 bases and 7 bases, there was a span of 27 bases. CDR3 DNA: TGTGCCAGCAGCCTTTCAAATCGAAGGCCACAGGGTTGGAACACCATATATTTT. It encodes CASSLSNRRPQGWNTIYF.

This chain links TRBV7-2 with TRBJ2-2, with no clear D. The V end was cut by 1 base, the J end by 5 bases, with 8 bases between. Germline loops: CDR1 SGHTA, CDR2 FQGNSA. This CDR3 contains 14 residues. The CDR3 bases are TGTGCCAGCAGCTTAGACCTGATTACCGGGGAGCTGTTTTTT. This encodes CASSLDLITGELFF.

CDR3 sequence: CASNPPGTGVVGTGELFF. The CDR3 DNA reads as TGTGCCAGTAACCCCCCCGGGACAGGGGTAGTTGGGACCGGGGAGCTGTTTTTT. The genes are TRBV19 and TRBJ2-2, with 10 nucleotides matching TRBD1. The CDR3 consists of 18 residues. Germline values: CDR1 LNHDA, CDR2 SQIVND (reference sequence). V lost 7 bases, J lost 5 bases, and 16 bases stayed unmatched.

The chain uses TRBV11-2 and TRBJ1-2; no definite D call. The CDR3 totals 12 residues. V gave up 6 bases and J gave up 5 bases, with 10 bases separating them. CDR1 SGHAT and CDR2 FQNNGV come from the germline V gene. CDR3: CASSTVTYGYTF. The DNA of the CDR3 is TGTGCCAGCAGTACTGTTACTTATGGCTACACCTTC.

J is TRBJ2-1 and V is TRBV29-1; 7 bases match TRBD1. Germline V gene lookup returns CDR1 SQVTM and CDR2 ANQGSEA. The CDR3 consists of 15 residues. Unmatched junction bases numbered 5, after V lost 3 bases and J lost 0 bases. CDR3 nucleotides: TGCAGCGTTGATAAGGGGGCCTCCTCCTACAATGAGCAGTTCTTC. Translating gives CSVDKGASSYNEQFF.

The chain couples TRBV7-9 to TRBJ1-5; D ambiguous. This CDR3 spans 13 amino acids. Germline lookup yields CDR1 SEHNR and CDR2 FQNEAQ (reference sequence). The V and J ends lost 5 bases and 4 bases respectively, with 9 bases between them. The CDR3 nucleotides read TGTGCCAGCAGCCCCTTTGGGAATCAGCCCCAGCATTTT. It translates to CASSPFGNQPQHF.

The J gene is TRBJ2-3, the V gene TRBV10-3; D might be TRBD2 (6 bases). The CDR3 totals 17 residues. V lost 0 bases and J lost 2, with 15 bases in between. Germline CDR1 is ENHRY and CDR2 is SYGVKD. CDR3 protein: CAISESLPGLLTDTQYF. CDR3 nucleotide sequence: TGTGCCATCAGTGAGTCCCTACCGGGACTCCTCACAGATACGCAGTATTTT.

This chain uses TRBV7-8 with TRBJ1-2; TRBD1 aligns across 9 bases. This CDR3 is 15 amino acids long. In germline, CDR1 is SGHVS, CDR2 FQNEAQ. Trimming took 2 bases from V and 7 from J; bases not matched to a gene: 8. CDR3 coding DNA: TGTGCCAGCAGCTTATCCGGGACAGGGAGGGTTGGCTACACCTTC. As protein: CASSLSGTGRVGYTF. The variable domain in full, with the rest retrieved from reference TRBV7-8 and TRBJ1-2, is GAGVSQSPRYKVAKRGQDVALRCDPISGHVSLFWYQQALGQGPEFLTYFQNEAQLDKSGLPSDRFFAERPEGSVSTLKIQRTQQEDSAVYLCASSLSGTGRVGYTFGSGTRLTVV.

This clone was picked up a small number of times. The gene calls are TRBV19 and TRBJ1-5; no clear D. V gave up 5 bases and J gave up 4 bases, with 15 bases separating them. CDR1 LNHDA and CDR2 SQIVND come from the germline V gene (reference sequence). The CDR3 extends over 15 amino acids. DNA for the CDR3: TGTGCCAGTAGTTCTGTTTCGGCAGAGAATCAGCCCCAGCATTTT. Its protein is CASSSVSAENQPQHF.